The 15 T cell receptor beta chains below all came from one sample that was sequenced in a study of shared clonotypes between healthy human individuals. Sequenced by immunoSEQ multiplex PCR; TCRdb stores in-frame clones only, minus some. The sample gives 2,500,000 or so clones, roughly 92% of which show up once; around 0.35% is in the top ten. Sequenced input: naive CD4+ T cells from PBMCs. As to subset: CD45RA+ positively selected. Receptor source: a man between 18 and 29 years old in good health. Some clones in this sample may be carry-over from other donors' samples.

On this clone itself: This same CDR3 is encoded by further DNA sequences in the sample. V is TRBV11-3 and J is TRBJ2-7, with 7 nucleotides matching TRBD1. CDR3 length equals 13 residues. V gave up 1 base and J gave up 5 bases; unmatched junction bases: 2. Germline V gene data show CDR1 as SGHNT and CDR2 as YENEEA. CDR3: CASSLGTGDEQYF. In nucleotides, the CDR3 is TGTGCCAGCAGCTTAGGAACAGGGGACGAGCAGTACTTC.

The rearrangement uses TRBV7-8 and TRBJ2-7, with D unclear. V shed 5 bases and J shed 3 bases, with 17 bases lying between them. Germline V CDR1 and CDR2: SGHVS, FQNEAQ. The CDR3 is made up of 15 amino acids. The CDR3 is CASSVASSDLYEQYF. CDR3 nucleotides: TGTGCCAGCAGCGTCGCTTCGTCGGACCTCTACGAGCAGTACTTC.

The gene calls are TRBV18 and TRBJ1-3, with TRBD1 identical over 8 bases. V lost 6 bases and J lost 9; bases outside the gene matches: 13. The CDR3 runs to 15 residues. Germline-derived CDR1 and CDR2 are KGHSH and LQKENI. The CDR3 DNA follows: TGTGCCAGCTCCCCCGACAGGGGTTCGTCTCGCACCATATATTTT. Its translation is CASSPDRGSSRTIYF.

The rearrangement joins TRBV28 to TRBJ2-7; possible D gene TRBD2, 5 bases. This CDR3 is 13 amino acids long. Trimming took off 2 bases at V and 2 bases at J, with 7 bases between the two ends. Germline lookup yields CDR1 MDHEN and CDR2 SYDVKM. The chain's CDR3 is CASSLVGAYEQYF. CDR3 nucleotides: TGTGCCAGCAGTTTAGTCGGGGCCTACGAGCAGTACTTC.

The chain links TRBV28 to TRBJ1-5; TRBD1 matches at 8 bases. The germline gives CDR1 MDHEN, CDR2 SYDVKM. With 4 bases clipped from V and 6 bases from J, the junction kept 8 bases outside the gene matches. The CDR3 loop spans 15 amino acids. CDR3 bases: TGTGCCAGCAGTTCACCAGGACAGGGAGTTCAGCCCCAGCATTTT. Translating gives CASSSPGQGVQPQHF.

This chain uses TRBV7-3 with TRBJ2-7, with a possible D match to TRBD1 (6 bases). CDR1 and CDR2 (germline): SGHTA, FQGTGA. With 3 bases removed from V and 4 bases from J, the gap between germline ends came to 10 bases. The CDR3 has 13 amino acids. The CDR3 loop reads CASSFAGEYEQYF. CDR3 DNA sequence: TGTGCCAGCAGCTTCGCAGGGGAATACGAGCAGTACTTC. Based on the CDR3 plus reference TRBV7-3 and TRBJ2-7, the full variable domain is GAGVSQTPSNKVTEKGKYVELRCDPISGHTALYWYRQSLGQGPEFLIYFQGTGAADDSGLPNDRFFAVRPEGSVSTLKIQRTERGDSAVYLCASSFAGEYEQYFGPGTRLTVT.

As to this clone: Other DNA sequences in the same sample also yield this CDR3. This rearrangement joins TRBV27 to TRBJ1-3, with D possibly matching TRBD1 (5 bases). Germline V gene sequence: CDR1 MNHEY, CDR2 SMNVEV (reference sequence). With 2 bases removed from V and 2 bases from J, the gap between germline ends came to 7 bases. CDR3 length equals 14 residues. The CDR3 here is CASSLRGAGNTIYF. The CDR3 DNA sequence: TGTGCCAGCAGTTTACGGGGCGCTGGAAACACCATATATTTT.

This rearrangement joins TRBV6-1 to TRBJ2-7, with no clear D. V shed 8 bases and J shed 0 bases, with 11 bases lying between them. CDR3 length equals 13 residues. Germline V gene lookup returns CDR1 MNHNS and CDR2 SASEGT. In nucleotides, the CDR3 is TGTGCCAGCCAAACCTCCCCCTCCTACGAGCAGTACTTC. Its translation: CASQTSPSYEQYF.

The chain uses TRBV11-2 and TRBJ1-4, with D perhaps matching TRBD1 (5 bases). The CDR3 runs 15 residues. V was clipped by 4 bases and J by 2 bases, with 11 bases between them. Germline loops: CDR1 SGHAT, CDR2 FQNNGV. The chain's CDR3 is CASSWRGTTNEKLFF. The CDR3 DNA reads as TGTGCCAGCAGCTGGAGGGGAACCACTAATGAAAAACTGTTTTTT.

This clone occurred once. V and J are TRBV28 and TRBJ1-4; D gene unclear. This CDR3 spans 12 amino acids. V shed 2 bases and J shed 6 bases, with 4 bases lying between them. Germline CDR1 is MDHEN and CDR2 is SYDVKM. The CDR3 nucleotides read TGTGCCAGCAGTTTACCCTATGAAAAACTGTTTTTT. Translated: CASSLPYEKLFF.

CDR3: CASSPSGLYTDTQYF. In nucleotides, the CDR3 is TGTGCCAGCTCACCTAGCGGACTATACACAGATACGCAGTATTTT. The chain is built from TRBV7-2 and TRBJ2-3; TRBD2 matches 7 bases. This CDR3 contains 15 residues. Trimming cost V 8 bases and J 2 bases; bases outside gene matches: 10. From germline, CDR1 is SGHTA and CDR2 FQGNSA.

V and J are TRBV9 and TRBJ2-2, with TRBD1 as a possible D gene (5 bases). Germline CDR1 is SGDLS and CDR2 is YYNGEE. V gave up 0 bases and J gave up 4 bases, with 10 bases separating them. This CDR3 region has 15 residues. The chain's CDR3 is CASSVDGQGTGELFF. In DNA form, the CDR3 reads TGTGCCAGCAGCGTAGATGGCCAGGGCACCGGGGAGCTGTTTTTT.

The chain has TRBV11-3 and TRBJ1-1; a possible D gene is TRBD1 (6 bases). The CDR3 is made up of 17 amino acids. Germline V lookup: CDR1 SGHNT, CDR2 YENEEA. V was cut by 0 bases and J by 4 bases, with 18 bases left in between. DNA for the CDR3: TGTGCCAGCAGCTTAGATCTAGGGGGACCCGGTACCACTGAAGCTTTCTTT. It specifies CASSLDLGGPGTTEAFF.

This sequence joins TRBV7-9 and TRBJ2-3; the match to TRBD2 covers 9 bases. The CDR3 totals 17 residues. Germline lookup yields CDR1 SEHNR and CDR2 FQNEAQ (reference sequence). Unmatched junction bases numbered 13, after V lost 5 bases and J lost 4 bases. The CDR3 region has the DNA TGTGCCAGCAGCCCGGGCGGCCTAGCGGGACCATCAGATACGCAGTATTTT. Translating gives CASSPGGLAGPSDTQYF.

This chain connects TRBV7-8 to TRBJ1-2, with 7 bases matching TRBD1. V was clipped by 5 bases and J by 1 base; unmatched bases: 7. The CDR3 runs to 15 residues. Germline assignment: CDR1 SGHVS and CDR2 FQNEAQ. The CDR3 region is CASSVSGQINYGYTF. The CDR3 region has the DNA TGTGCCAGCAGCGTATCGGGACAGATTAACTATGGCTACACCTTC.